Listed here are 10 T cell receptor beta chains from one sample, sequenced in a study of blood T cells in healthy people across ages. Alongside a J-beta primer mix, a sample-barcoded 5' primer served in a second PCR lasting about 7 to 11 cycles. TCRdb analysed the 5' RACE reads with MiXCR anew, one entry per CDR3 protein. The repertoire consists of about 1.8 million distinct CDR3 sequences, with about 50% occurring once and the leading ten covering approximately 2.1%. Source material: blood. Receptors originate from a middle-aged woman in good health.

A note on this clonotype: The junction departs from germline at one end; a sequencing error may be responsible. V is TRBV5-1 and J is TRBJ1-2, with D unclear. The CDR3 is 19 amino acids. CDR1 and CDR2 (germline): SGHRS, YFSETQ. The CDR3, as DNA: TGCGCCAGCAGCTTGGAAGTTATGGAACAGATTGGTCCAAACTCTGGCTACACCTTC. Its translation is CASSLEVMEQIGPNSGYTF. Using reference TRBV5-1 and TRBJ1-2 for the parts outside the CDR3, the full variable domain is KAGVTQTPRYLIKTRGQQVTLSCSPISGHRSVSWYQQTPGQGLQFLFEYFSETQRNKGNFPGRFSGRQFSNSRSEMNVSTLELGDSALYLCASSLEVMEQIGPNSGYTFGSGTRLTVV.

The CDR3 sequence: CASMSAGGRSKNIQYF. The CDR3 bases are TGTGCCAGCATGTCGGCAGGGGGGCGTAGCAAAAACATTCAGTACTTC. The chain employs TRBV6-5 and TRBJ2-4; TRBD1 might be the D (7 bases). With 7 bases removed from V and 3 bases from J, the gap between germline ends came to 19 bases. CDR1 and CDR2 (germline): MNHEY, SVGAGI. The CDR3 is 16 residues long.

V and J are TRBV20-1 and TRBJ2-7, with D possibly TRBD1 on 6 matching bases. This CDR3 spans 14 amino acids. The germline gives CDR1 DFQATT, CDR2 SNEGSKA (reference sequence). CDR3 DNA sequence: TGCAGCGCACTTCCTGCAGGGGTTACCTACGAGCAGTACTTC. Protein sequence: CSALPAGVTYEQYF.

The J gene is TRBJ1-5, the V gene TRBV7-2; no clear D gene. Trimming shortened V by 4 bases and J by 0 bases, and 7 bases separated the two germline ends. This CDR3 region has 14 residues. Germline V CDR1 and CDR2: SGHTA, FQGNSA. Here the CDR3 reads CASSSQNSNQPQHF. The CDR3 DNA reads TGTGCCAGCAGCTCGCAAAATAGCAATCAGCCCCAGCATTTT.

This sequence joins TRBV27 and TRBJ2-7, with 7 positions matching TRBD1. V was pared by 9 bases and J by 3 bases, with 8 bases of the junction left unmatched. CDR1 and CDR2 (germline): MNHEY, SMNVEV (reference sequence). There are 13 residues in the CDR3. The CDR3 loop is CASKQGKDYEQYF. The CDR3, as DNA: TGTGCCAGTAAACAGGGGAAAGACTACGAGCAGTACTTC.

The CDR3 loop reads CASSQEIGQARGYTQYF. DNA of the CDR3: TGCGCCAGCAGCCAAGAGATCGGACAGGCCCGTGGGTATACGCAGTATTTT. The rearrangement joins TRBV4-1 to TRBJ2-3; 7 positions agree with TRBD1. The V gene's germline CDR1 is MGHRA and CDR2 YSYEKL. V was clipped by 0 bases and J by 7 bases; unmatched bases: 13. CDR3 size: 17 residues.

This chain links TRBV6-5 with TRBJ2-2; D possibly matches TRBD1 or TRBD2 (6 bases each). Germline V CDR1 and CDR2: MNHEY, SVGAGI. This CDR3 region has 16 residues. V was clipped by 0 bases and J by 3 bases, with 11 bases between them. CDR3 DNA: TGTGCCAGCAGTTACTCGAGGAGGGGGGACACCGGGGAGCTGTTTTTT. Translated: CASSYSRRGDTGELFF.

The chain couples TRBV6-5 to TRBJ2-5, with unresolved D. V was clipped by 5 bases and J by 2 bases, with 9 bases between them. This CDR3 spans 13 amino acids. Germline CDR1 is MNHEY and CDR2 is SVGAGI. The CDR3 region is CASSPWMQETQYF. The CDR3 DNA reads TGTGCCAGCAGTCCCTGGATGCAAGAGACCCAGTACTTC.

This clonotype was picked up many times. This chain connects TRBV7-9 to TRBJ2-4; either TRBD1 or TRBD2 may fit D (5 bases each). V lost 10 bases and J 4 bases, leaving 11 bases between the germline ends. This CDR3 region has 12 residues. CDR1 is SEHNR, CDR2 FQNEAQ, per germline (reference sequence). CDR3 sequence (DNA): TGTGCCACCGAGGGGCCAAAAAACATTCAGTACTTC. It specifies CATEGPKNIQYF.

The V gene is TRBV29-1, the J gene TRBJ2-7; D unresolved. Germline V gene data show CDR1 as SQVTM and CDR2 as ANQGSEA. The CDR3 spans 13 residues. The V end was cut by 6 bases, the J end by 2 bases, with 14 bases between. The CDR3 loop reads CSVRRTAAYEQYF. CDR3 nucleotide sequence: TGCAGCGTCAGAAGGACGGCCGCCTACGAGCAGTACTTC.